What follows describes a single T cell receptor (beta chain). The antigen is not known. This entry is derived from a study of cytomegalovirus exposure and HLA in healthy donors. CDR3 length: 15 residues. Germline CDR1 LNHDA, CDR2 SQIVND (reference sequence). V shed 5 bases, J shed 2 bases, and the junction held 8 bases outside the gene matches. Study results and caveats: Later analysis identified about 17,000 TCR beta sequences associated with HLA alleles, using a false discovery rate threshold of 0.05. TRBV6-2, TRBV6-3 and some other V segments were excluded as indistinguishable. DRB1 showed the most TCR associations and HLA-C the fewest in a later analysis, as rates varied by HLA locus.

The PCR had 60 Vbeta and 13 Jbeta primers. The assay was immunoSEQ multiplex PCR, and TCRdb's table has in-frame clones only and misses some. The sample shows about 120,000 clones, roughly 14% of them seen only once. The sample taken for sequencing was PBMCs. The clonotype originates from a woman aged 18-29 years in good health and CMV-seronegative. The V gene is TRBV19, the J gene TRBJ2-7, with 8 bases aligning to TRBD1. The CDR3 region has the DNA TGTGCCAGTAGTGTCGGACAGGGTAGTACCTACGAGCAGTACTTC. This gives the protein CASSVGQGSTYEQYF.